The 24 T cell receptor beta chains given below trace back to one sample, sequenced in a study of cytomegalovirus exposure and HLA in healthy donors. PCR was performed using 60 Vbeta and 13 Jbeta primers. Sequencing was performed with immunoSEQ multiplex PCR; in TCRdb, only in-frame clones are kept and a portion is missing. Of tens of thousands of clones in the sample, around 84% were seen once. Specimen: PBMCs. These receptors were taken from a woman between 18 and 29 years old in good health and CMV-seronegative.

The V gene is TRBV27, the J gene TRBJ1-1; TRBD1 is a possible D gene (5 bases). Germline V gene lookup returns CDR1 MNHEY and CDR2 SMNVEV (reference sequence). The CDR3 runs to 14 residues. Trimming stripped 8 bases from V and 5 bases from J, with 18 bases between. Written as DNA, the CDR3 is TGTGCCAGCGGCTTAAAGGGGCAAGGAACTGAAGCTTTCTTT. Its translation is CASGLKGQGTEAFF.

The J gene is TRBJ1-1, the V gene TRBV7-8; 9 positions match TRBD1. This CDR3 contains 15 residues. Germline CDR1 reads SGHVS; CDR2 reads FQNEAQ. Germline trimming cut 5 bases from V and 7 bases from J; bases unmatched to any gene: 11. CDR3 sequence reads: CASSPWTGANNEAFF. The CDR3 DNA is TGTGCCAGCAGCCCCTGGACAGGGGCTAATAATGAAGCTTTCTTT.

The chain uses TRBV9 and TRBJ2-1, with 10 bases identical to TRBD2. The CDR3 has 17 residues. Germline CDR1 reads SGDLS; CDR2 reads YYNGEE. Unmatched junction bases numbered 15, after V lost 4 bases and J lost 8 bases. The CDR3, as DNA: TGTGCCAGCAGCCCGAGAGACCCCGGGACTAGCGCGTATGAGCAGTTCTTC. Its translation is CASSPRDPGTSAYEQFF.

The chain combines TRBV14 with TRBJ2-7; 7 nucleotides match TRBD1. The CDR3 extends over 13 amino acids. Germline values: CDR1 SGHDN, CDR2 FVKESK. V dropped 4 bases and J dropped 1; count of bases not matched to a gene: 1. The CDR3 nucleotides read TGTGCCAGCAGCCGGGGACAGTCCTACGAGCAGTACTTC. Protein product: CASSRGQSYEQYF.

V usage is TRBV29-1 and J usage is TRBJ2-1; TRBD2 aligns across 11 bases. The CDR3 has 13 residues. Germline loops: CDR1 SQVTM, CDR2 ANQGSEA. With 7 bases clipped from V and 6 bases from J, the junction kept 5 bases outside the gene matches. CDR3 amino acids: CSAAGTSGNEQFF. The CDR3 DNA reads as TGCAGCGCAGCCGGGACTAGCGGCAATGAGCAGTTCTTC.

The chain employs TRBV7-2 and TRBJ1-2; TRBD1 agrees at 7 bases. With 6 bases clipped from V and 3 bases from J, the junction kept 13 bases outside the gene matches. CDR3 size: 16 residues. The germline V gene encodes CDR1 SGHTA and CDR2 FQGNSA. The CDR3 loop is CASRFSPGGLDYGYTF. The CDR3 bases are TGTGCCAGCAGGTTTTCCCCAGGGGGTCTGGACTATGGCTACACCTTC.

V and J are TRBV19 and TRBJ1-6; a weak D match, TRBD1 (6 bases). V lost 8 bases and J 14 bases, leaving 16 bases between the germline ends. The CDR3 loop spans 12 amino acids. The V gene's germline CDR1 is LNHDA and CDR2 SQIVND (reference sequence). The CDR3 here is CASSGTPIALHF. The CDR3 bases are TGTGCCAGTTCCGGGACACCGATAGCCCTCCACTTT.

This chain's CDR3 is CASAEGQDEQFF. The CDR3 nucleotides read TGTGCCAGCGCTGAAGGCCAGGATGAGCAGTTCTTC. The chain couples TRBV27 to TRBJ2-1; no reliable D call. The ends were cut back, 8 bases at V and 8 bases at J, with 13 bases in the middle. CDR3 size: 12 residues. Germline values: CDR1 MNHEY, CDR2 SMNVEV (reference sequence).

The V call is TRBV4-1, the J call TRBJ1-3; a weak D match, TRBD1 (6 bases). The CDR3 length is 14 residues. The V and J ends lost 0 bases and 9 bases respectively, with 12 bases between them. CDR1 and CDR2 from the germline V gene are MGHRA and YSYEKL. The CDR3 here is CASSQETGLGTIYF. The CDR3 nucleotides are TGCGCCAGCAGCCAAGAAACAGGGCTGGGCACCATATATTTT.

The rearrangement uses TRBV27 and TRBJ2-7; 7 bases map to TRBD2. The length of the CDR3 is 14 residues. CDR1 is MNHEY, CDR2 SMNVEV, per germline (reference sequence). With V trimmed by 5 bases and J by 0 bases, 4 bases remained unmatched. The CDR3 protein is CASSQGGPSYEQYF. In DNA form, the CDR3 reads TGTGCCAGCAGTCAGGGAGGGCCCTCCTACGAGCAGTACTTC.

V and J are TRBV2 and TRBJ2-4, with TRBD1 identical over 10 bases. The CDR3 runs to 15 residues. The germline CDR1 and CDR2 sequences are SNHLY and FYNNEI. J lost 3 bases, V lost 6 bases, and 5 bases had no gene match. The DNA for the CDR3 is TGTGCCAGCAGGACAGGGGGCGAGGGCAAAAACATTCAGTACTTC. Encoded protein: CASRTGGEGKNIQYF.

CDR3 nucleotide sequence: TGCGCCAGCAGCCCCGGTTCAACTAATGAAAAACTGTTTTTT. Amino acids: CASSPGSTNEKLFF. V gene TRBV5-1 combines with J gene TRBJ1-4; D is ambiguous. The CDR3 loop spans 14 amino acids. The germline V gene has CDR1 SGHRS and CDR2 YFSETQ. Trimming took 4 bases from V and 0 from J, leaving 7 bases between them.

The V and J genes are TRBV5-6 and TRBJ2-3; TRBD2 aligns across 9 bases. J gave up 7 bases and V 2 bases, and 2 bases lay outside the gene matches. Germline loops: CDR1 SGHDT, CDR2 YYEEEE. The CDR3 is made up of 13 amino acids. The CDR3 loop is CASSFAGGNTQYF. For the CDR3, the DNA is TGTGCCAGCAGCTTTGCGGGGGGGAATACGCAGTATTTT.

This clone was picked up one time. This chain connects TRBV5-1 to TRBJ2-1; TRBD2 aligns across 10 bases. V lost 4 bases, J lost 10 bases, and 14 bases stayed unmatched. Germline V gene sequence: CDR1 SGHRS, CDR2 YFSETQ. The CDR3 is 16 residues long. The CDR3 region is CASSPGGLAGAREQFF. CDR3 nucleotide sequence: TGCGCCAGCAGCCCAGGGGGGCTAGCGGGAGCGCGAGAGCAGTTCTTC.

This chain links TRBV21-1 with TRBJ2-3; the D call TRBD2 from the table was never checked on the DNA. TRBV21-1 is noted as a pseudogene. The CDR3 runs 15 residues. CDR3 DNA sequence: TGTGCCAGCAGCAAAGCCGGGGAGGGGACAGATACGCAGTATTTT. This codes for CASSKAGEGTDTQYF.

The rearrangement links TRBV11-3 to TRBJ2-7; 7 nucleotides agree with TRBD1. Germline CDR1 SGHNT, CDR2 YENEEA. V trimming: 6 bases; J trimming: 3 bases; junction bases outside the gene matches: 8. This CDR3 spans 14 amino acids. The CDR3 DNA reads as TGTGCCAGCAGTACCTCCGGGACAGTCTACGAGCAGTACTTC. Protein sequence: CASSTSGTVYEQYF.

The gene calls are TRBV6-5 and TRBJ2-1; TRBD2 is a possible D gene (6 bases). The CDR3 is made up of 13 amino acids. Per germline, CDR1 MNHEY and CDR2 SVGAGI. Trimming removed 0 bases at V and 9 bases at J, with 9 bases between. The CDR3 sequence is CASSYSQGGEQFF. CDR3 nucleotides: TGTGCCAGCAGTTACTCGCAGGGAGGTGAGCAGTTCTTC.

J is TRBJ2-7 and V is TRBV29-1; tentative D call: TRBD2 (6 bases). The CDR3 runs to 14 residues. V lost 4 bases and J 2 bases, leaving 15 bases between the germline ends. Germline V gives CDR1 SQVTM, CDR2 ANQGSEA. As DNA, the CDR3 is TGCAGCGTTGCGGTAGCGGTAAATACCTACGAGCAGTACTTC. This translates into CSVAVAVNTYEQYF.

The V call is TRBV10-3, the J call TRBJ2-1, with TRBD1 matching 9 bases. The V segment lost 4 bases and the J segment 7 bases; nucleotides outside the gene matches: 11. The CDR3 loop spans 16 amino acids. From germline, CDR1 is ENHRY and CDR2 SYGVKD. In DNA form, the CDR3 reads TGTGCCATCAGTGCTTTGGGACAGGGCGGGGGAAATGAGCAGTTCTTC. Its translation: CAISALGQGGGNEQFF.

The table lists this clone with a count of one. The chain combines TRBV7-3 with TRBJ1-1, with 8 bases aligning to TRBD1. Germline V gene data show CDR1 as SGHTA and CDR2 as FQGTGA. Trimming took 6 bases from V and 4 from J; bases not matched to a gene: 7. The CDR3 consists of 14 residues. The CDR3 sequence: CASSPTTGGTEAFF. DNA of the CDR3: TGTGCCAGCAGTCCCACAACAGGGGGCACTGAAGCTTTCTTT.

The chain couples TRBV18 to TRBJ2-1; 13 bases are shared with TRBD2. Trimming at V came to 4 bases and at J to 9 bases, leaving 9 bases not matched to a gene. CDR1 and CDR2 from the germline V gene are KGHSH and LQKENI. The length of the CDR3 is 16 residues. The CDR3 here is CASSQSGGLAGREQFF. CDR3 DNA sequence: TGTGCCAGCTCACAGTCGGGGGGACTAGCGGGACGTGAGCAGTTCTTC.

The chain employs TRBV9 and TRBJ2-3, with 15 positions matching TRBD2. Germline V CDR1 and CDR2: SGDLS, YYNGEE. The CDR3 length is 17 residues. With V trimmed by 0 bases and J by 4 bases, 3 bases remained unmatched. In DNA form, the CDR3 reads TGTGCCAGCAGCGTAGAGGGACTAGCGGGAGGCTCAGATACGCAGTATTTT. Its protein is CASSVEGLAGGSDTQYF. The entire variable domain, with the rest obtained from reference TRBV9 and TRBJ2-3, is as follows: DSGVTQTPKHLITATGQRVTLRCSPRSGDLSVYWYQQSLDQGLQFLIQYYNGEERAKGNILERFSAQQFPDLHSELNLSSLELGDSALYFCASSVEGLAGGSDTQYFGPGTRLTVL.

CDR3 sequence (DNA): TGTGCCAGCAGTCCCACCCTAGCGGCGTACAATGAGCAGTTCTTC. It codes for CASSPTLAAYNEQFF. The V gene is TRBV7-3, the J gene TRBJ2-1; 7 bases agree with TRBD2. The V segment lost 6 bases and the J segment 4 bases; nucleotides outside the gene matches: 9. CDR3 length equals 15 residues. Germline V gives CDR1 SGHTA, CDR2 FQGTGA.

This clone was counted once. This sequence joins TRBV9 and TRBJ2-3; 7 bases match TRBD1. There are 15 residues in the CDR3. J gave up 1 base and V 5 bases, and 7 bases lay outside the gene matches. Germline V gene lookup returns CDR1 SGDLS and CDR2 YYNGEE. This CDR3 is CASRPGQVGTDTQYF. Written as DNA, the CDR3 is TGTGCCAGCAGGCCTGGACAGGTTGGCACAGATACGCAGTATTTT.